A single sample is the source of the 7 T cell receptor beta chains below, sequenced in a study of T cells after yellow fever vaccination. Using its own MiXCR run on the 5' RACE reads, TCRdb lists one record per CDR3 protein. The sample lists 130,000 or so distinct CDR3 sequences; around 15% were seen once. Source: CD8+ T cells sorted from PBMCs, taken 5 days after the yellow fever booster vaccination. Receptors originate from a man aged 18 to 30 who received the YFV17D yellow fever vaccine.

There are many counts of this clonotype. This rearrangement joins TRBV9 to TRBJ2-1; 10 nucleotides agree with TRBD2. V was clipped by 6 bases and J by 9 bases; unmatched bases: 6. The CDR3 totals 13 residues. The V gene's germline CDR1 is SGDLS and CDR2 YYNGEE. DNA of the CDR3: TGTGCCAGCACAGCGGGGGGGACCGCTGAGCAGTTCTTC. Protein: CASTAGGTAEQFF.

This clonotype was detected many times. The chain employs TRBV4-1 and TRBJ2-5; TRBD1 aligns across 7 bases. CDR1 MGHRA and CDR2 YSYEKL come from the germline V gene. V dropped 4 bases and J dropped 0; count of bases not matched to a gene: 8. The length of the CDR3 is 16 residues. The chain's CDR3 is CASSPLGQPDQETQYF. Here the CDR3 DNA reads TGCGCCAGCAGCCCCCTGGGACAGCCCGACCAAGAGACCCAGTACTTC.

This clonotype has ten or more counts. CDR3 sequence (DNA): TGCAGTGCTAGTCCAACTAGCGAGGAGACCCAGTACTTC. Encoded protein: CSASPTSEETQYF. The chain carries TRBV20-1 and TRBJ2-5; 7 nucleotides align to TRBD2. The trim removed 3 bases at V and 5 bases at J, leaving 6 bases unmatched. Germline V gene data show CDR1 as DFQATT and CDR2 as SNEGSKA (reference sequence). The CDR3 runs 13 residues.

The rearrangement joins TRBV6-5 to TRBJ2-7; the D gene is possibly TRBD2 (6 bases). This CDR3 spans 16 amino acids. Between the trimmed V and J ends, which lost 5 bases and 0 bases, there was a span of 17 bases. Germline V CDR1 and CDR2: MNHEY, SVGAGI. The CDR3 sequence is CASSPLQGLASYEQYF. The CDR3 DNA reads as TGTGCCAGCAGTCCCCTCCAGGGACTTGCCTCCTACGAGCAGTACTTC.

This clonotype was observed many times. V is TRBV27 and J is TRBJ1-1; D is ambiguous. CDR1 and CDR2 (germline): MNHEY, SMNVEV (reference sequence). The CDR3 is made up of 12 amino acids. V was pared by 2 bases and J by 5 bases, with 6 bases between. CDR3 amino acids: CASSLAGTEAFF. The CDR3 DNA follows: TGTGCCAGCAGTTTAGCCGGGACTGAAGCTTTCTTT.

This chain uses TRBV11-2 with TRBJ1-1; no reliable D call. The CDR3 totals 16 residues. The V and J ends lost 2 bases and 1 base respectively, with 14 bases between them. Germline-derived CDR1 and CDR2 are SGHAT and FQNNGV. This chain's CDR3 is CASSLPPGSRNTEAFF. The CDR3 DNA reads as TGTGCCAGCAGCTTACCTCCGGGAAGCAGGAACACTGAAGCTTTCTTT.

This clonotype has a handful of counts. J is TRBJ2-3 and V is TRBV12-3 or TRBV12-4; D ambiguous. This CDR3 region has 15 residues. V lost 3 bases and J 1 base, leaving 11 bases between the germline ends. The CDR3 DNA follows: TGTGCCAGCAGTTTTATGCCAGAGGGCACAGATACGCAGTATTTT. Its translation: CASSFMPEGTDTQYF.